The entry below describes one TCR beta chain. Trimming took 3 bases from V and 5 from J, leaving 6 bases between them. CDR1 KGHDR and CDR2 SFDVKD come from the germline V gene. CDR3 length equals 13 residues. In the original workflow: Amplifying reference gene primers gave estimates of nucleated cell counts. The protocol was immunoSEQ multiplex PCR, while the TCRdb copy is restricted to in-frame clones and leaves out a portion. The DNA was the basis for D and trimming; V, J and clone size are from that table. The table lists just over 250,000 clones, about 90% of them singletons. The data belong to a study of blood T cell repertoires in COVID-19. Patients in Seattle were enrolled during active infection, then followed longitudinally.

The source is a person aged 18-30 years with COVID-19, enrolled during active disease. V and J are TRBV24-1 and TRBJ1-4, with no clear D. The sequenced material came from peripheral blood. The CDR3 DNA sequence: TGTGCCACCAGTGATCCCTCGAATGAAAAACTGTTTTTT. Translated: CATSDPSNEKLFF.